A single T cell receptor beta chain is shown here with its context. Antigen: not known. The entry originates in a study of cytomegalovirus exposure and HLA in healthy donors. Overall study results and limits: Judged likely to be a sequencing artifact was a cluster of highly shared sequence variants. In terms of immune exposure information, only CMV serostatus was available.

These donors counted as nominally healthy when sampled, but unrecorded immune exposures were likely. Amplification used 60 Vbeta primers and 13 Jbeta primers. Sequencing used immunoSEQ multiplex PCR; TCRdb keeps in-frame clones, though not all of them. The sample carries about 200,000 clones, roughly four fifths recorded once. This TCR was recovered from a woman aged 40 to 50 in good health and CMV-seronegative. Material for sequencing was PBMCs.

The CDR3 sequence is CAWSEGTSGNNEQFF. CDR3 DNA: TGTGCCTGGAGCGAAGGGACTAGCGGGAACAATGAGCAGTTCTTC. The chain joins TRBV30 to TRBJ2-1, with 13 bases that match TRBD2. The V and J ends lost 3 bases and 5 bases, in that order; junction bases with no gene match: 4. Germline lookup yields CDR1 GTSNPN and CDR2 SVGIG (reference sequence). The CDR3 totals 15 residues.